This T cell receptor (beta chain) was observed in a study of technical replicates of blood from a handful of donors. The V end was cut by 6 bases, the J end by 5 bases, with 13 bases between. This CDR3 has 13 amino acids. Per the germline V gene, CDR1 is SNHLY and CDR2 is FYNNEI. Profiled with immunoSEQ multiplex PCR; TCRdb holds only in-frame clones, not every one. Of more than 80,000 clones listed, 85% to 95% are singletons. The chain carries TRBV2 and TRBJ1-1; a weak D match, TRBD1 (5 bases). The sequence derives from a human donor in good health. The sample was T cells isolated from PBMCs. CDR3 sequence: CASRGEGGTEAFF. CDR3 DNA sequence: TGTGCCAGCAGGGGGGAGGGAGGAACTGAAGCTTTCTTT.